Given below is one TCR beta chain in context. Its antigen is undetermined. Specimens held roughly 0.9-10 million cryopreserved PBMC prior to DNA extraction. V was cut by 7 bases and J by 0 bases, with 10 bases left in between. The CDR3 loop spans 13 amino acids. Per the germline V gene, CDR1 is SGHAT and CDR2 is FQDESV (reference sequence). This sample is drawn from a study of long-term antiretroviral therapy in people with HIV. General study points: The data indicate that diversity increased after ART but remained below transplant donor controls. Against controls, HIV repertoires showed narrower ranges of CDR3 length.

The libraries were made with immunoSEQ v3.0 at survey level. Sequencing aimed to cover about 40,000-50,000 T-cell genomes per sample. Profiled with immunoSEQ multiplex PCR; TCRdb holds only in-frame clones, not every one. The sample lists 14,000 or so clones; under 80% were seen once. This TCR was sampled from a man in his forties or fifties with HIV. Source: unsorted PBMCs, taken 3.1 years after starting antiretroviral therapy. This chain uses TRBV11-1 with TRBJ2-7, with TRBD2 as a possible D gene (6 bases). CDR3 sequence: CASNLGGSYEQYF. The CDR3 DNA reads TGTGCCAGCAACTTGGGGGGCTCCTACGAGCAGTACTTC.